The 14 T cell receptor beta chains presented below share a single source sample, sequenced in a study of T cells in Graves' hyperthyroidism and ophthalmopathy (dated by TCRdb to about 2019). The method was multiplex PCR. Sequencing relied on an Illumina HiSeq 2000. The TCR beta CDR3 regions were amplified from RNA transcripts. The TCR CDR3 was subjected to a first round of RT-PCR using the HTBI primer set and the Qiagen OneStep RT-PCR kit. The public reads were reanalyzed by TCRdb: fastp trimming at Q25, MiXCR alignment, in-frame beta chains only. Each CDR3 protein appears once, grouped with its most common genes and DNA. The sample table records more than 300,000 distinct CDR3 sequences; around 20% of these occur just once. The ten largest clones represent 40% of the sample. Material for sequencing was blood. The receptors shown here come from a man between 18 and 29 years old with Graves' ophthalmopathy.

This clonotype was observed many times. This chain connects TRBV6-1 to TRBJ1-1; 8 bases align to TRBD1. CDR1 is MNHNS and CDR2 is SASEGT in the germline V gene. The length of the CDR3 is 13 residues. With 2 bases clipped from V and 4 bases from J, the junction kept 0 bases outside the gene matches. Here the CDR3 DNA reads TGTGCCAGCAGTGAACAGGGGGCCACTGAAGCTTTCTTT. It specifies CASSEQGATEAFF.

This clonotype has a count of ten or more. The V and J genes are TRBV27 and TRBJ2-1; 8 positions agree with TRBD1. V shed 4 bases, J shed 5 bases, and the junction held 19 bases outside the gene matches. The CDR3 has 19 amino acids. Germline V lookup: CDR1 MNHEY, CDR2 SMNVEV (reference sequence). The CDR3 loop reads CASSYNELGQGGDNNEQFF. In DNA form, the CDR3 reads TGTGCCAGCAGTTACAATGAACTCGGACAGGGAGGAGATAACAATGAGCAGTTCTTC.

The table lists this clonotype with many counts. The chain has TRBV12-3 or TRBV12-4 and TRBJ2-3; tentative D call: TRBD2 (5 bases). This CDR3 has 15 amino acids. The V end was cut by 2 bases, the J end by 0 bases, with 9 bases between. The CDR3 is CASSLRADSTDTQYF. In DNA, the CDR3 is TGTGCCAGCAGTTTAAGAGCGGATAGCACAGATACGCAGTATTTT.

This chain connects TRBV12-5 to TRBJ2-7; possibly TRBD1 or TRBD2 for D (5 bases each). The CDR3 loop spans 13 amino acids. Per the germline V gene, CDR1 is LGHNT and CDR2 is FRNRAP. V was shortened by 5 bases and J by 6 bases, with 14 bases between the two germline ends. The CDR3 sequence: CASGPDKGTEQYF. The DNA of the CDR3 is TGTGCTAGTGGTCCAGACAAGGGGACCGAGCAGTACTTC.

The sample holds many counts of this clonotype. The rearrangement uses TRBV20-1 and TRBJ2-7; 8 bases match TRBD2. Trimming cost V 0 bases and J 2 bases; bases outside gene matches: 6. The germline V gene encodes CDR1 DFQATT and CDR2 SNEGSKA (reference sequence). The CDR3 spans 15 residues. Here the CDR3 reads CSARDQTSGTYEQYF. CDR3 nucleotides: TGCAGTGCTAGAGATCAAACTAGCGGCACCTACGAGCAGTACTTC.

This clonotype was seen more than once but under ten times. The chain uses TRBV5-1 and TRBJ2-7; 9 bases are a match to TRBD1. CDR3 length: 15 amino acids. CDR1 is SGHRS, CDR2 YFSETQ, per germline. J was trimmed by 5 bases and V by 4 bases; bases with no gene match: 10. This CDR3 is CASSLDWTGANEQYF. In DNA form, the CDR3 reads TGCGCCAGCAGCCTAGATTGGACAGGGGCAAACGAGCAGTACTTC. The variable domain in full, completed from reference TRBV5-1 and TRBJ2-7, reads KAGVTQTPRYLIKTRGQQVTLSCSPISGHRSVSWYQQTPGQGLQFLFEYFSETQRNKGNFPGRFSGRQFSNSRSEMNVSTLELGDSALYLCASSLDWTGANEQYFGPGTRLTVT.

On this clonotype itself: One end of the junction does not line up with germline, which may come from a read error. The genes are TRBV29-1 and TRBJ2-3, with 9 bases matching TRBD2. The CDR3 runs to 17 residues. Germline values: CDR1 SQVTM, CDR2 ANQGSEA. DNA of the CDR3: TGCAACGTTGAAATCTTAGCGGGGGTTCCGGGCACAGATACGCAGTATTTT. Amino acid sequence: CNVEILAGVPGTDTQYF.

The chain employs TRBV5-5 and TRBJ2-5; TRBD1 matches 10 bases. V dropped 4 bases and J dropped 2; count of bases not matched to a gene: 14. The CDR3 runs to 18 residues. CDR1 and CDR2 (germline): SGHKS, YYEKEE (reference sequence). The CDR3 reads CASSVGQGSRSGQETQYF. The CDR3 nucleotides read TGTGCCAGCAGCGTGGGACAGGGGTCCCGTAGCGGGCAAGAGACCCAGTACTTC. Variable domain in full (rest from reference TRBV5-5 and TRBJ2-5): DAGVTQSPTHLIKTRGQQVTLRCSPISGHKSVSWYQQVLGQGPQFIFQYYEKEERGRGNFPDRFSARQFPNYSSELNVNALLLGDSALYLCASSVGQGSRSGQETQYFGPGTRLLVL.

This clonotype showed up just a few times. The chain is built from TRBV29-1 and TRBJ2-6; the D gene could be TRBD1 or TRBD2 (5 bases each). The CDR3 sequence is 15 residues long. Trimming removed 6 bases at V and 0 bases at J, with 12 bases between. Germline CDR1 reads SQVTM; CDR2 reads ANQGSEA. CDR3 in amino acids: CSVGPGRSGANVLTF. The CDR3 DNA is TGCAGCGTGGGCCCGGGGCGCTCTGGGGCCAACGTCCTGACTTTC.

This clonotype came up a few times. The gene calls are TRBV28 and TRBJ2-2, with D tentatively TRBD1 or TRBD2 (5 bases each). The CDR3 consists of 13 residues. The germline V gene has CDR1 MDHEN and CDR2 SYDVKM. V dropped 10 bases and J dropped 4 bases, with 13 bases sitting between them. The CDR3 loop is CATVGTPTGELFF. DNA for the CDR3: TGTGCCACAGTCGGGACCCCCACCGGGGAGCTGTTTTTT.

A few counts support this clonotype. CDR3 region: CSPALGSSRGYTF. The CDR3 DNA reads TGCAGCCCTGCCTTGGGGTCCTCTCGTGGCTACACCTTC. This chain links TRBV20-1 with TRBJ1-2, with no clear D. This CDR3 comprises 13 residues. The germline gives CDR1 DFQATT, CDR2 SNEGSKA (reference sequence).

In its sample, this clonotype was seen many times. V gene TRBV11-1 combines with J gene TRBJ2-5; D ambiguous. Germline V lookup: CDR1 SGHAT, CDR2 FQDESV (reference sequence). The CDR3 consists of 14 residues. V was cut by 5 bases and J by 5 bases, with 15 bases left in between. The CDR3 protein is CASSRRGAPETQYF. The CDR3 DNA reads TGTGCCAGCAGCCGCAGAGGAGCACCTGAGACCCAGTACTTC. Filled out from reference TRBV11-1 and TRBJ2-5, the complete variable domain reads EAEVAQSPRYKITEKSQAVAFWCDPISGHATLYWYRQILGQGPELLVQFQDESVVDDSQLPKDRFSAERLKGVDSTLKIQPAELGDSAMYLCASSRRGAPETQYFGPGTRLLVL.

The chain uses TRBV20-1 and TRBJ2-7; 10 bases align to TRBD2. Germline V gives CDR1 DFQATT, CDR2 SNEGSKA (reference sequence). After removal of 5 bases from V and 0 bases from J, the junction contained 10 bases not matched to a gene. This CDR3 spans 16 amino acids. The CDR3 DNA reads TGCAGTGCTCATCGGGCTAGCGGGGGCCTCTCCTACGAGCAGTACTTC. Protein product: CSAHRASGGLSYEQYF.

The chain employs TRBV4-1 and TRBJ1-2, with D unresolved. Germline CDR1 is MGHRA and CDR2 is YSYEKL. The CDR3 sequence is 15 residues long. Trimming pared 1 base from V and 2 bases from J, leaving 11 bases between. This CDR3 is CASSQAYITNYGYTF. CDR3 in DNA: TGCGCCAGCAGCCAAGCTTACATAACGAACTATGGCTACACCTTC.